This TCR beta chain was found in a study of neoadjuvant anti-PD-1 for oral cavity cancer. Looking at the study overall: Non-progressing patients received a fourth nivolumab dose near day 43, then surgery on days 50-56.

J was trimmed by 5 bases and V by 3 bases; bases with no gene match: 7. The CDR3 extends over 15 amino acids. Germline V lookup: CDR1 MGHRA, CDR2 YSYEKL. The time point is: after neoadjuvant nivolumab, at surgical resection. Patients had newly diagnosed, untreated stage II-IVA oral cavity squamous cell carcinoma. Whole-study results and caveats: Higher pretreatment blood Treg/Th17 ratios correlated with higher pretreatment blood and lower post-treatment tumor TCRbeta clonality.

Note on this clone: Its specificity is not known.

Clones were read by immunoSEQ multiplex PCR, and TCRdb kept only the in-frame ones, dropping some. The sample contains under 2,500 clones, 59% of which appear only once. The J gene is TRBJ2-5, the V gene TRBV4-1; TRBD2 aligns across 9 bases. The sample here was tumor tissue, taken after nivolumab (anti-PD-1) treatment. This receptor was taken from a person aged 35-79 years with oral cavity squamous cell carcinoma. In DNA form, the CDR3 reads TGCGCCAGCAGCCAGAGTAGCGGGGGACGGGAGACCCAGTACTTC. Translating it yields CASSQSSGGRETQYF.